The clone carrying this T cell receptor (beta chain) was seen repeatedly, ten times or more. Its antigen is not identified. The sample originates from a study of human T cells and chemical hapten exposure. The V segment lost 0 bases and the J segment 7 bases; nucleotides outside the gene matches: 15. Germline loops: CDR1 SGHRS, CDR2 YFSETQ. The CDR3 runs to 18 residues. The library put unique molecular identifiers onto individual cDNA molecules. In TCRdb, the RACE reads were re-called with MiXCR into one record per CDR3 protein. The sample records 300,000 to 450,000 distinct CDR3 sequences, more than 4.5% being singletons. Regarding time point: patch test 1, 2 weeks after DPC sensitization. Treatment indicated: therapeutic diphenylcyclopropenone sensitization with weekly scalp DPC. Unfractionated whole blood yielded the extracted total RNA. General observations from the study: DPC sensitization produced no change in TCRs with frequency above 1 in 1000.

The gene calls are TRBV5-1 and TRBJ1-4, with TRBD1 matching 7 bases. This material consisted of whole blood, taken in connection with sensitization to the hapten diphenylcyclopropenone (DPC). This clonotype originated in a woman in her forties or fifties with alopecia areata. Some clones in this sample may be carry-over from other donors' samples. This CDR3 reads CASSLDFSSTGLGEKLFF. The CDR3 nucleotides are TGCGCCAGCAGCTTGGATTTTTCATCGACAGGGTTAGGTGAAAAACTGTTTTTT.